These 23 T cell receptor beta chains came from one sample sequenced in a study of blood T cell repertoires in COVID-19. Sequenced by immunoSEQ multiplex PCR; TCRdb stores in-frame clones only, minus some. The sample has tens of thousands of clones; 92% are singletons. Specimen: peripheral blood. The receptors come from a man aged 70-80 years with active COVID-19.

J is TRBJ2-1 and V is TRBV5-6; the D is unclear. Deletions cut 0 bases from V and 4 bases from J, with 11 bases between. The CDR3 consists of 15 residues. Germline loops: CDR1 SGHDT, CDR2 YYEEEE. The DNA of the CDR3 is TGTGCCAGCAGCTTGGAACCGAGGCTTTACAATGAGCAGTTCTTC. Translated, it gives CASSLEPRLYNEQFF. Together with reference TRBV5-6 and TRBJ2-1, the CDR3 gives the full variable domain: DAGVTQSPTHLIKTRGQQVTLRCSPKSGHDTVSWYQQALGQGPQFIFQYYEEEERQRGNFPDRFSGHQFPNYSSELNVNALLLGDSALYLCASSLEPRLYNEQFFGPGTRLTVL.

About this clone itself: The sample contains more than one DNA sequence encoding this CDR3. This chain joins TRBV18 and TRBJ1-1; 7 bases are shared with TRBD1. The CDR3 extends over 14 amino acids. J gave up 3 bases and V 6 bases, and 7 bases lay outside the gene matches. CDR1 is KGHSH and CDR2 is LQKENI in the germline V gene. DNA of the CDR3: TGTGCCAGCTCGTCAGACAGGGTTGACACTGAAGCTTTCTTT. Its protein product is CASSSDRVDTEAFF.

This clone was observed a single time. The V call is TRBV3-1 (or the pseudogene TRBV3-2), the J call TRBJ2-3; 8 bases line up with TRBD2. Germline V CDR1 and CDR2: LGHDT, YNNKEL (reference sequence). The length of the CDR3 is 15 residues. Trimming cost V 6 bases and J 0 bases; bases outside gene matches: 5. CDR3 amino acids: CASRLSGASTDTQYF. In nucleotides, the CDR3 is TGTGCCAGCAGACTTAGCGGGGCTAGCACAGATACGCAGTATTTT.

CDR3 coding DNA: TGTGCCAGCAGTTCAGGATCGTCTGAAGCTTTCTTT. Residues: CASSSGSSEAFF. The chain recombines TRBV27 with TRBJ1-1; D unresolved. Germline V gene lookup returns CDR1 MNHEY and CDR2 SMNVEV (reference sequence). This CDR3 contains 12 residues. Trimming cost V 4 bases and J 6 bases, with 9 bases left between them.

The V call is TRBV5-1, the J call TRBJ1-2, with 10 bases fitting TRBD1. CDR3 length: 14 residues. With 4 bases clipped from V and 3 bases from J, the junction kept 3 bases outside the gene matches. The germline gives CDR1 SGHRS, CDR2 YFSETQ. This CDR3 reads CASSGGQGDYGYTF. CDR3 in DNA: TGCGCCAGCAGCGGCGGACAGGGGGACTATGGCTACACCTTC.

J is TRBJ2-1 and V is TRBV27; D unresolved. V was clipped by 4 bases and J by 4 bases, with 8 bases between them. Germline V gene sequence: CDR1 MNHEY, CDR2 SMNVEV (reference sequence). The CDR3 has 13 residues. In nucleotides, the CDR3 is TGTGCCAGCAGTTCTCTACTTTACAATGAGCAGTTCTTC. Its protein is CASSSLLYNEQFF.

Comments on this clone: One end of the junction fails to match germline, which may point to a read error. The gene calls are TRBV7-2 and TRBJ2-1, with 10 positions matching TRBD2. This CDR3 spans 15 amino acids. From germline, CDR1 is SGHTA and CDR2 FQGNSA. The CDR3 region has the DNA TGTGCCAGCAGCGTAGCGGGAGGAGAGGTTGATGAGCAGTTCTTC. This codes for CASSVAGGEVDEQFF.

J is TRBJ2-1 and V is TRBV24-1, with 9 bases that match TRBD2. The CDR3 length is 16 residues. Germline V gene lookup returns CDR1 KGHDR and CDR2 SFDVKD. V dropped 4 bases and J dropped 9; count of bases not matched to a gene: 12. The CDR3 nucleotides read TGTGCCACCAGTGACTTAAGGGGCGGGAGGGCCAGTGAGCAGTTCTTC. It is translated as CATSDLRGGRASEQFF.

The rearrangement joins TRBV28 to TRBJ2-7; 7 bases are shared with TRBD2. The germline CDR1 and CDR2 sequences are MDHEN and SYDVKM. This CDR3 has 14 residues. The V and J ends lost 3 bases and 3 bases, in that order; junction bases with no gene match: 5. The CDR3 loop is CASSFGGDLYEQYF. CDR3 sequence (DNA): TGTGCCAGCAGTTTTGGGGGGGATCTCTACGAGCAGTACTTC.

The chain links TRBV5-1 to TRBJ2-1, with TRBD1 matching over 10 bases. With 5 bases clipped from V and 5 bases from J, the junction kept 10 bases outside the gene matches. The V gene's germline CDR1 is SGHRS and CDR2 YFSETQ. CDR3 length: 16 amino acids. The CDR3 DNA reads TGCGCCAGCAGTTTTTCCGGGACAGGGGTTGACAATGAGCAGTTCTTC. Its protein is CASSFSGTGVDNEQFF.

This chain connects TRBV7-2 to TRBJ2-7; 7 bases are shared with TRBD1. J was trimmed by 4 bases and V by 5 bases; bases with no gene match: 2. The CDR3 consists of 12 residues. Germline V gene lookup returns CDR1 SGHTA and CDR2 FQGNSA. This CDR3 is CASSQDRYEQYF. CDR3 in DNA: TGTGCCAGCAGCCAGGACAGGTACGAGCAGTACTTC.

The chain couples TRBV13 to TRBJ2-5; D may be TRBD1 (5 bases). Germline lookup yields CDR1 PRHDT and CDR2 FYEKMQ (reference sequence). This CDR3 is 11 amino acids long. V was clipped by 5 bases and J by 8 bases, with 9 bases between them. This CDR3 is CASSRRATQYF. CDR3 DNA sequence: TGTGCCAGCAGCCGCAGGGCAACCCAGTACTTC.

This chain links TRBV28 with TRBJ2-7; 11 positions match TRBD2. CDR1 MDHEN and CDR2 SYDVKM come from the germline V gene. V lost 6 bases and J lost 4; bases outside the gene matches: 5. The length of the CDR3 is 14 residues. The CDR3 reads CASRRGLAEYEQYF. The CDR3 coding sequence is TGTGCCAGCAGACGGGGACTAGCGGAATACGAGCAGTACTTC.

CDR3: CASSQDRLRSAGELFF. The CDR3 coding sequence is TGTGCCAGCAGCCAAGATCGACTACGTAGTGCCGGGGAGCTGTTTTTT. The V and J genes are TRBV4-2 and TRBJ2-2; TRBD2 is a possible D gene (5 bases). Germline V gene lookup returns CDR1 LGHNA and CDR2 YNFKEQ. The germline V and J ends were trimmed by 0 bases and 6 bases, with 14 bases remaining between them. The CDR3 has 16 amino acids.

This clone appeared once. At one boundary the junction diverges from the germline segment, which might be a read error. The rearrangement links TRBV7-7 to TRBJ1-1; D possibly corresponds to TRBD1 (6 bases). Germline-derived CDR1 and CDR2 are SSHAT and FNYEAQ (reference sequence). This CDR3 has 13 amino acids. This CDR3 is CASSQGSGTEAFF. In DNA form, the CDR3 reads TGTGCTAGCAGCCAGGGGAGTGGGACTGAAGCTTTCTTT.

This clone has a handful of counts. The chain combines TRBV6-4 with TRBJ1-2; 9 bases align to TRBD1. V lost 5 bases to trimming and J lost 3 bases; unmatched junction nucleotides: 4. This CDR3 comprises 14 residues. Germline CDR1 is MRHNA and CDR2 is SNTAGT. The CDR3 protein is CASSPGQGHYGYTF. DNA of the CDR3: TGTGCCAGCAGTCCGGGACAGGGACACTATGGCTACACCTTC.

This chain uses TRBV30 with TRBJ2-7; D perhaps matches TRBD1 (6 bases). This CDR3 comprises 16 residues. CDR1 is GTSNPN, CDR2 SVGIG, per germline (reference sequence). Trimming shortened V by 8 bases and J by 2 bases, and 25 bases separated the two germline ends. The CDR3 loop is CAARVRTDPFTYEQYF. The CDR3 DNA follows: TGTGCCGCAAGGGTTCGGACAGACCCTTTTACCTACGAGCAGTACTTC.

CDR3: CASSLSWGISYEQYF. The CDR3 bases are TGTGCCAGCAGTTTATCTTGGGGCATCTCCTACGAGCAGTACTTC. The rearrangement links TRBV27 to TRBJ2-7, with D possibly matching TRBD1 (5 bases). The CDR3 has 15 residues. Germline loops: CDR1 MNHEY, CDR2 SMNVEV (reference sequence). The ends were cut back, 0 bases at V and 0 bases at J, with 9 bases in the middle.

The genes are TRBV15 and TRBJ1-3; 7 bases match TRBD1. The V segment lost 0 bases and the J segment 3 bases; nucleotides outside the gene matches: 2. This CDR3 is built from 15 residues. Per the germline V gene, CDR1 is LNHNV and CDR2 is YYDKDF (reference sequence). The CDR3 loop reads CATSRDRDSGNTIYF. In DNA form, the CDR3 reads TGTGCCACCAGCAGAGATCGGGACAGTGGAAACACCATATATTTT.

V gene TRBV4-1 combines with J gene TRBJ2-3; TRBD2 matches at 9 bases. The ends lost 4 bases at V and 6 bases at J; junction bases unmatched: 11. Germline V lookup: CDR1 MGHRA, CDR2 YSYEKL. The CDR3 extends over 16 amino acids. The CDR3 region is CASSRQAAGGLDTQYF. The CDR3 DNA follows: TGCGCCAGCAGCCGGCAGGCAGCGGGAGGTTTGGATACGCAGTATTTT.

The rearrangement joins TRBV28 to TRBJ2-7; 7 bases fit TRBD2. The germline V gene encodes CDR1 MDHEN and CDR2 SYDVKM. The CDR3 consists of 15 residues. Trimming at V came to 2 bases and at J to 2 bases, leaving 6 bases not matched to a gene. This chain's CDR3 is CASSLTSGTTYEQYF. The CDR3 region has the DNA TGTGCCAGCAGTTTAACCAGCGGGACCACCTACGAGCAGTACTTC.

The rearrangement links TRBV6-5 to TRBJ2-3, with no clear D. Looked up from germline, CDR1 is MNHEY and CDR2 is SVGAGI. With 0 bases removed from V and 3 bases from J, the gap between germline ends came to 7 bases. The CDR3 is made up of 14 amino acids. CDR3 amino acids: CASSYSSTTDTQYF. The CDR3 region has the DNA TGTGCCAGCAGTTACTCATCGACTACAGATACGCAGTATTTT.

The V call is TRBV13, the J call TRBJ1-4; D is possibly TRBD1 (6 bases). Germline lookup yields CDR1 PRHDT and CDR2 FYEKMQ (reference sequence). V was cut by 3 bases and J by 8 bases, with 22 bases left in between. The CDR3 loop spans 17 amino acids. CDR3 residues: CASSFDRRTGGGEKLFF. In nucleotides, the CDR3 is TGTGCCAGCAGCTTCGACAGGCGTACGGGGGGAGGCGAAAAACTGTTTTTT.